This section outlines one T cell receptor (beta chain) sequence together with its context. This entry belongs to a study of blood T cell repertoires in COVID-19. Study context: From the United States, Italy and Spain came samples of acute and convalescent COVID-19. Sources were T cells, B-cell-depleted T cells, or PBMCs; the material itself was cDNA or gDNA.

As handled by the study authors: Nucleated cell counts were estimated from reference gene primer amplification. Assay: immunoSEQ multiplex PCR; the TCRdb copy retains only in-frame clones and omits some. That table gives V, J and clone size, and the DNA gave D and trimming. Seen here are about 330,000 clones, approximately 88% observed once, and the top ten hold roughly 4%. The CDR3 contains 15 residues. V shed 6 bases and J 1 base; nucleotides not matched to a gene: 4. Germline lookup yields CDR1 MNHEY and CDR2 SVGEGT. Sequencing input: peripheral blood. The TCR sequence derives from a woman between 45 and 60 years old with active or convalescent COVID-19. V usage is TRBV6-2 or TRBV6-3 and J usage is TRBJ2-7; 12 bases agree with TRBD2. CDR3 sequence: CASSILAGGSYEQYF. The CDR3 nucleotides are TGTGCCAGCAGCATACTAGCGGGAGGTTCCTACGAGCAGTACTTC.